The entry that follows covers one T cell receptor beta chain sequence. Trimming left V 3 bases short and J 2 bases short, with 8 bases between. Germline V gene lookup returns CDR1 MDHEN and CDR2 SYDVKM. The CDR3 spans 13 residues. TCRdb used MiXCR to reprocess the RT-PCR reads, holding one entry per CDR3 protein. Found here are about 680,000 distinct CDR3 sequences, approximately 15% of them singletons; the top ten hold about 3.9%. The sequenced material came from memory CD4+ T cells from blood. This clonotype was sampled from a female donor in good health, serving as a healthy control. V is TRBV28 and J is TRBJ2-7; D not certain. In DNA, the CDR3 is TGTGCCAGCAGTTTCGTCAATACCTACGAGCAGTACTTC. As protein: CASSFVNTYEQYF.